The T cell receptor beta chain under discussion was sequenced for a study of blood T cells in healthy people across ages. Study results and caveats: The lack of PBMC sorting stopped any conclusive naive versus antigen-experienced comparison. The unknown donor CMV status may have confounded expanded clonotype changes.

A sample-barcoded 5' primer and a J-beta primer mix were used in a second PCR of roughly 7 to 11 cycles. The template-switch adaptor, which had 12 random nucleotides, put a tag on each cDNA molecule. TCRdb recomputed calls from the 5' RACE reads with MiXCR, one row per CDR3 protein. The repertoire consists of about 670,000 distinct CDR3 sequences, with around 43% occurring once and the leading ten covering approximately 29%. The CDR3 length is 17 residues. CDR1 LGHDT and CDR2 YNNKEL come from the germline V gene (reference sequence). The V segment lost 0 bases and the J segment 1 base; nucleotides outside the gene matches: 5. Worth noting for this clonotype: Its antigen is as yet unknown.

This chain joins TRBV3-1 and TRBJ2-3, with 9 bases matching TRBD2. This TCR derives from an elderly man in good health. Sequenced sample: blood. The DNA for the CDR3 is TGTGCCAGCAGCCAAGACTTGGGACTAGCAGGCACAGATACGCAGTATTTT. This gives the protein CASSQDLGLAGTDTQYF.